This T cell receptor (beta chain) was sequenced for a study of T cells after yellow fever vaccination. Study-level background: Fractions of low cell number were prepared using SMART-Seq v4 Ultra Low Input.

Findings and caveats of the study: The secondary response showed a weaker magnitude and a faster peak, day 5 versus 15. Most primary-vaccination clones recurred post-booster (roughly 96% CD4, 88% CD8).

Trimming removed 0 bases from V and 14 bases from J, with 15 bases in between. Germline lookup yields CDR1 SGHDT and CDR2 YYEEEE. This CDR3 contains 14 residues. TCRdb analysed the 5' RACE reads with MiXCR anew, one entry per CDR3 protein. The top ten hold 15% to 20% of the sample, which has a few hundred thousand distinct CDR3 sequences, less than 20% seen once. This clonotype was counted a single time. Its specificity is not known. The source was PBMCs, collected 4 to 6 days after the first yellow fever vaccination. This TCR was recovered from a man aged 18 to 29 who received the YFV17D yellow fever vaccine. This chain uses TRBV5-6 with TRBJ1-6; tentatively, D is TRBD1 (6 bases). The CDR3 DNA is TGTGCCAGCAGCTTGGGCGGGACGGAGGGGGCCCTCCACTTT. It specifies CASSLGGTEGALHF. The full variable domain, its missing parts supplied by reference TRBV5-6 and TRBJ1-6, is DAGVTQSPTHLIKTRGQQVTLRCSPKSGHDTVSWYQQALGQGPQFIFQYYEEEERQRGNFPDRFSGHQFPNYSSELNVNALLLGDSALYLCASSLGGTEGALHFGNGTRLTVT.